The 9 T cell receptor beta chains below come from one sample, sequenced in a study of radiotherapy plus CTLA-4 blockade in lung cancer. The assay was immunoSEQ multiplex PCR, and TCRdb's table has in-frame clones only and misses some. The repertoire holds tens of thousands of clones, around 90% seen once, with about a sixth in the top ten. Specimen: peripheral blood, collected from a patient treated with radiotherapy plus ipilimumab. All receptors come from a human donor with non-small cell lung cancer that progressed on radiotherapy plus ipilimumab.

The V gene is TRBV5-6, the J gene TRBJ1-2; 7 bases line up with TRBD1. In germline, CDR1 is SGHDT, CDR2 YYEEEE. V lost 6 bases to trimming and J lost 0 bases; unmatched junction nucleotides: 5. This CDR3 has 14 amino acids. The CDR3 nucleotides are TGTGCCAGCAACAGACAGGGAGCTAACTATGGCTACACCTTC. This translates into CASNRQGANYGYTF.

The V and J genes are TRBV28 and TRBJ1-2; D gene uncertain. Germline lookup yields CDR1 MDHEN and CDR2 SYDVKM. The V and J ends lost 7 bases and 8 bases respectively, with 14 bases between them. The CDR3 is 12 amino acids. CDR3 coding DNA: TGTGCCAGCACGGGCAGTCCCTTAGGCTACACCTTC. As protein: CASTGSPLGYTF.

This rearrangement joins TRBV30 to TRBJ2-5; 16 bases are shared with TRBD2. Trimming took 8 bases from V and 8 from J; bases not matched to a gene: 5. This CDR3 spans 13 amino acids. CDR1 is GTSNPN, CDR2 SVGIG, per germline (reference sequence). Written as DNA, the CDR3 is TGTGCCGGGACTAGCGGGGGGGGGCAAACCCAGTACTTC. The encoded protein is CAGTSGGGQTQYF. Full variable domain (remainder filled in from reference TRBV30 and TRBJ2-5): SQTIHQWPATLVQPVGSPLSLECTVEGTSNPNLYWYRQAAGRGLQLLFYSVGIGQISSEVPQNLSASRPQDRQFILSSKKLLLSDSGFYLCAGTSGGGQTQYFGPGTRLLVL.

J is TRBJ2-1 and V is TRBV7-9; 8 nucleotides line up with TRBD2. Per germline, CDR1 SEHNR and CDR2 FQNEAQ (reference sequence). CDR3 length: 18 amino acids. The V segment lost 1 base and the J segment 2 bases; nucleotides outside the gene matches: 10. CDR3 protein: CASSLVLGFGRAYNEQFF. The CDR3 DNA is TGTGCCAGCAGCTTAGTCCTCGGTTTCGGGAGGGCCTACAATGAGCAGTTCTTC.

The J gene is TRBJ1-1, the V gene TRBV11-1; D gene uncertain. CDR3 length: 13 amino acids. From germline, CDR1 is SGHAT and CDR2 FQDESV (reference sequence). V was pared by 3 bases and J by 1 base, with 6 bases between. The CDR3 is CASSFGKNTEAFF. The CDR3 DNA is TGTGCCAGCAGCTTTGGGAAGAACACTGAAGCTTTCTTT.

The chain employs TRBV7-2 and TRBJ1-3, with 7 bases lining up with TRBD1. Trimming cost V 6 bases and J 4 bases; bases outside gene matches: 9. This CDR3 contains 15 residues. CDR1 and CDR2 from the germline V gene are SGHTA and FQGNSA. The CDR3, as DNA: TGTGCCAGCAGAGACCAACCGGGACAGGGAAACACCATATATTTT. Encoded protein: CASRDQPGQGNTIYF.

The V call is TRBV19, the J call TRBJ2-7, with a weak D call TRBD2 (6 bases). Germline V gene lookup returns CDR1 LNHDA and CDR2 SQIVND (reference sequence). The V and J ends lost 4 bases and 3 bases respectively, with 16 bases between them. The CDR3 extends over 15 amino acids. As DNA, the CDR3 is TGTGCCAGTAGTACCCGCGAGGAGGGTATCTACGAGCAGTACTTC. Translation gives CASSTREEGIYEQYF.

This chain connects TRBV19 to TRBJ1-1, with 12 bases identical to TRBD1. The CDR3 totals 15 residues. Trimming cost V 5 bases and J 7 bases; bases outside gene matches: 8. Germline CDR1 reads LNHDA; CDR2 reads SQIVND (reference sequence). This CDR3 reads CASSSRDRGLGEAFF. DNA of the CDR3: TGTGCCAGTAGTTCCCGGGACAGGGGGCTCGGTGAAGCTTTCTTT.

The rearrangement uses TRBV5-1 and TRBJ2-3; perhaps TRBD1 as D (6 bases). This CDR3 comprises 16 residues. Germline V CDR1 and CDR2: SGHRS, YFSETQ. V shed 4 bases and J shed 4 bases, with 19 bases lying between them. The CDR3 sequence is CASSPGTLGAADTQYF. The CDR3 DNA reads TGCGCCAGCAGCCCCGGGACACTGGGGGCAGCAGATACGCAGTATTTT.